The sequence of this T cell receptor beta chain was determined in a study of Tregs in tolerant kidney transplant recipients (dated by TCRdb to between 2018 and 2021). For context, the study as a whole: Before combined kidney and bone marrow transplantation, this study identified donor-specific regulatory T cells using TCRbeta sequencing and then followed those same cells after transplant. TCRbeta repertoire sequencing was used in a few healthy controls to compare several ways of expanding Tregs specific for an allogeneic donor. Study-wide conclusions, independent of this receptor: The study was limited by small patient numbers, and the findings need validation in larger populations and under other immunosuppression protocols. Although technical replication error seemed to be minimal, the question of biological reproducibility was not addressed directly. Expanding Tregs with activated donor B cells appeared to identify the most biologically relevant and donor-specific TCRbeta repertoire.

Unstimulated Tregs (CD4+CD25+CD127-), CD4+ non-Tregs (CD4+CD25-), CD4 and CD8 cells were FACS-sorted from thawed PBMCs. Healthy control blood came either as purchased buffy coats or from healthy volunteers. Healthy control blood was separated into PBMCs by Ficoll density gradient and cryopreserved, and patient PBMCs were collected both before and after transplant. The CDR3, cysteine through phenylalanine, is 17 amino acids long. Only the CDR3 DNA stays, 51 bases, in frame from base 1. V lost 5 bases and J lost 0 bases, and the count of bases not matched to a germline gene is 10. CDR1 and CDR2 are drawn from the germline V gene (reference sequence): SGHNT, YYREEE. Genomic DNA was extracted from sorted cells with the QIAGEN DNeasy Blood and Tissue Kit for TCRbeta CDR3 sequencing. Through immunoSEQ, high-throughput TCRbeta CDR3 sequencing was done commercially, including PCR amplification with internal controls and bias correction. Turning to the authors' computational methods: A unique productive TCRbeta sequence was defined by the CDR3 nucleotide sequence when primers matched, and otherwise by the CDR3 amino acid sequence together with the Vbeta and Jbeta genes. Sorting error was corrected by removing sequences shared between sorted populations at a frequency ratio of 2:1 or less, and the remaining shared sequences were assigned to the higher population. A sequence counted as donor-reactive if, in CFSE-low cells, the sequence had a frequency of at least 0.01% and was expanded at least 5-fold compared with unstimulated cells. Jensen-Shannon divergence calculated on the top 100 TCRbeta sequences ranked by frequency was used to measure repertoire divergence. For samples with multiple sequencing runs, sorting error was corrected in each run separately before the runs were combined. Sourced from immuneACCESS, this table was stored by TCRdb with only in-frame sequences that have V and J called. A share of the clones is absent; for the studies checked, an unresolved V gene accounts for under half, and the remainder has no known explanation. V and J calls and clone size come straight from that table; D and trimming were deduced from the DNA. Present in this sample are about 59,000 clones, 83% of which were seen just once. The ten largest make up around 5.2% of the sample.

Worth noting for this clone: It has no known antigen specificity. No base quality information exists; no much larger clone differs at one position.

The clonotype comes from a human donor in good health. The sequencing input was CD4+ T cells from blood. This sequence uses TRBV5-4 and TRBJ2-1; TRBD2 fits 8 bases in the junction. The DNA reads as follows: TGTGCCAGCAGTACCCCCGGCGGGGGGAGCTCCTACAATGAGCAGTTCTTC. It is translated as CASSTPGGGSSYNEQFF.